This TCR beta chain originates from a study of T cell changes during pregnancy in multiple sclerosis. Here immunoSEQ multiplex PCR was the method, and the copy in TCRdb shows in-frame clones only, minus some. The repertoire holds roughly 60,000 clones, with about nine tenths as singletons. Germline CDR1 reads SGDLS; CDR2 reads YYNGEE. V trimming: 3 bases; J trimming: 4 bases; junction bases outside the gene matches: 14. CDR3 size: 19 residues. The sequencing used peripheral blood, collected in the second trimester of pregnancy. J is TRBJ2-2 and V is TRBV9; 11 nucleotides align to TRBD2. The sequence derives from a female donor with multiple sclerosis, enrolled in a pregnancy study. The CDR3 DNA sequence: TGTGCCAGCAGCGCGGTAGGGCTAGCGGGAGGTTTGATCACCGGGGAGCTGTTTTTT. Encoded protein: CASSAVGLAGGLITGELFF.